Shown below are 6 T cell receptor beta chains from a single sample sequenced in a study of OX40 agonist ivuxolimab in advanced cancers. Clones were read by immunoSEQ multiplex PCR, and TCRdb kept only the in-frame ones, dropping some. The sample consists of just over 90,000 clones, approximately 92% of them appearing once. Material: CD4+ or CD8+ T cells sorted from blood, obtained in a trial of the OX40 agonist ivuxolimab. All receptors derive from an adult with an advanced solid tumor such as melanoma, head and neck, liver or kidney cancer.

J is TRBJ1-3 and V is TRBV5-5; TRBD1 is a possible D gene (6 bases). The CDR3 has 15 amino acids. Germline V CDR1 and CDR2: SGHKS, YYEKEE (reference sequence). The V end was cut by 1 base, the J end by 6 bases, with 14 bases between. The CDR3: CASSLLPGVSNTIYF. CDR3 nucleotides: TGTGCCAGCAGCTTGTTGCCAGGGGTGTCAAACACCATATATTTT. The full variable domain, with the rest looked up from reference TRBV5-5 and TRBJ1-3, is DAGVTQSPTHLIKTRGQQVTLRCSPISGHKSVSWYQQVLGQGPQFIFQYYEKEERGRGNFPDRFSARQFPNYSSELNVNALLLGDSALYLCASSLLPGVSNTIYFGEGSWLTVV.

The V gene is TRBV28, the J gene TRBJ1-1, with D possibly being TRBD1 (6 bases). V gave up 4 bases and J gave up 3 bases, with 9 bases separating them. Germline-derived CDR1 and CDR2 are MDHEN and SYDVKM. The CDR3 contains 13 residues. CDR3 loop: CASSSRGYTEAFF. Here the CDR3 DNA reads TGTGCCAGCAGTTCAAGGGGGTACACTGAAGCTTTCTTT.

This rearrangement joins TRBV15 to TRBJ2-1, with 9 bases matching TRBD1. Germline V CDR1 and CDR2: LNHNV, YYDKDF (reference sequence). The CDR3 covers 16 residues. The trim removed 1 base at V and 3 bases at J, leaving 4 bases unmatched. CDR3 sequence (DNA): TGTGCCACCAGCAGAGCACAGGGGGCTTACTACAATGAGCAGTTCTTC. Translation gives CATSRAQGAYYNEQFF.

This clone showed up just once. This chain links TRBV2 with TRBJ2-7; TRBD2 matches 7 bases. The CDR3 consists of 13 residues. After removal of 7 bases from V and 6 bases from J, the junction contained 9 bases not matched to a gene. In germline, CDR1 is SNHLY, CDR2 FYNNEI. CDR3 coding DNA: TGTGCCAGCAATCGACTAGCCTCGCCCGAGCAGTACTTC. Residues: CASNRLASPEQYF.

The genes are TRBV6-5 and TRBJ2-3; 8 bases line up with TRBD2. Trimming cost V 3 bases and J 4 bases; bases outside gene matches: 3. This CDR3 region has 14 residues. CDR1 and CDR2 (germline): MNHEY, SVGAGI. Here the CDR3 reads CASSYSGTSDTQYF. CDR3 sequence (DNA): TGTGCCAGCAGTTATAGCGGGACTTCAGATACGCAGTATTTT.

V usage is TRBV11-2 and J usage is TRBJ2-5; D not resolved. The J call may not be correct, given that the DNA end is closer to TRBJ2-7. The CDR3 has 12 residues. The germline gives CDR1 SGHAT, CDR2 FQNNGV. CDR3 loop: CASSLAPVEQYF. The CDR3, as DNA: TGTGCCAGCAGCTTAGCTCCTGTCGAGCAGTACTTC.